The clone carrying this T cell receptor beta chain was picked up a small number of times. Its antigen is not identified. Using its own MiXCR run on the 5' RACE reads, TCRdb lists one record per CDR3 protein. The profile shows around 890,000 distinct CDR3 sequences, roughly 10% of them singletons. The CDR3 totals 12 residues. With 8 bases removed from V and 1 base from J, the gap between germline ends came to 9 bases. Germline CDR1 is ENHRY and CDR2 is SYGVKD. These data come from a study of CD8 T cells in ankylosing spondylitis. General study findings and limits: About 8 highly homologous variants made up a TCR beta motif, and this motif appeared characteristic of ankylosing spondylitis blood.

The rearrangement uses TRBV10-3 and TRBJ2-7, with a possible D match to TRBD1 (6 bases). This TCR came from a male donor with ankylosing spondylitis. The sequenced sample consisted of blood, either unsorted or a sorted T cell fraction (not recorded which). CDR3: CAILGHSYEQYF. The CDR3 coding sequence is TGTGCCATCCTGGGACATTCCTACGAGCAGTACTTC.